This T cell receptor beta chain comes out of a study of T cell repertoires in cytomegalovirus infection. Whole-study findings and limits: The study identified carriers of CMV plus the relevant HLA from cumulative public TCR beta family frequency.

Via MiXCR, TCRdb re-called the reads, giving one row per CDR3 protein. This table has about 180,000 distinct CDR3 sequences, 13% to 15% appearing once. This clonotype turned up a few times. The antigen remains undetermined. The CDR3 extends over 13 amino acids. V was pared by 5 bases and J by 8 bases, with 5 bases of the junction left unmatched. Sequenced: PBMCs. The clonotype originates from a human donor in good health (CMV status not recorded). Some clones in this sample may be carry-over from other donors' samples. The chain has TRBV12-3 or TRBV12-4 and TRBJ2-1, with 8 bases aligning to TRBD1. This chain's CDR3 is CASSPDREDEQFF. The CDR3 DNA is TGTGCCAGCAGTCCGGACAGGGAGGATGAGCAGTTCTTC.